This T cell receptor beta chain emerged from a study of cytomegalovirus exposure and HLA in healthy donors. Across the whole study: Across almost 400 genotyped donors, roughly 85% landed in the Caucasian-associated ancestry cluster. Overall study results and limits: An ancestry cluster, one associated with Asian ancestry, reportedly showed fewer N-insertions than the approximately 670-donor mean in a later analysis. Another analysis was done later, and it associated roughly 15,000 TCR beta sequences with HLA alleles at 0.05 false discovery rate.

Germline CDR1 is SGDLS and CDR2 is YYNGEE. The CDR3 is 14 amino acids. Germline trimming cut 2 bases from V and 4 bases from J; bases unmatched to any gene: 5. Use of 60 Vbeta and 13 Jbeta primers characterized the PCR. Clones were read by immunoSEQ multiplex PCR, and TCRdb kept only the in-frame ones, dropping some. Of approximately 240,000 clones listed, 75% to 90% are singletons. Comment on this clone: Its antigen is as yet unknown.

The chain has TRBV9 and TRBJ2-7, with 8 bases identical to TRBD2. Sequenced material: PBMCs. This receptor was obtained from a woman younger than 35 in good health and CMV-seronegative. CDR3 amino acids: CASSVGTREYEQYF. DNA of the CDR3: TGTGCCAGCAGCGTCGGGACTAGGGAGTACGAGCAGTACTTC.